This T cell receptor (beta chain) emerged from a study of cytomegalovirus exposure and HLA in healthy donors. Produced via immunoSEQ multiplex PCR; TCRdb's table is partial and in-frame only. The sample carries about 63,000 clones, 80% to 90% recorded once. V shed 2 bases and J 3 bases; nucleotides not matched to a gene: 6. Germline CDR1 LNHNV, CDR2 YYDKDF (reference sequence). The CDR3 consists of 16 residues. The chain couples TRBV15 to TRBJ2-3, with TRBD2 matching over 9 bases. Sequencing input: PBMCs. The origin of this receptor is a woman aged 18-29 years in good health and CMV-seronegative. CDR3 sequence: CATSRQPGLATDTQYF. The CDR3 DNA follows: TGTGCCACCAGCAGACAGCCGGGACTAGCTACAGATACGCAGTATTTT. The variable domain in full, with the rest retrieved from reference TRBV15 and TRBJ2-3, is DAMVIQNPRYQVTQFGKPVTLSCSQTLNHNVMYWYQQKSSQAPKLLFHYYDKDFNNEADTPDNFQSRRPNTSFCFLDIRSPGLGDTAMYLCATSRQPGLATDTQYFGPGTRLTVL.